This record looks at one T cell receptor (beta chain) sequence and its context. As yet, its antigen is unknown. The CDR3 is made up of 14 amino acids. The V and J ends lost 5 bases and 2 bases respectively, with 12 bases between them. The germline V gene encodes CDR1 KGHSH and CDR2 LQKENI. This sample was included in a study of cytomegalovirus exposure and HLA in healthy donors. Study conclusions and caveats: Cytomegalovirus association was listed for under 200 TCR beta chains. It was reportedly the case that the classifier diagnosed cytomegalovirus status with high specificity and sensitivity.

Sequenced by immunoSEQ multiplex PCR; TCRdb stores in-frame clones only, minus some. The data contain some 130,000 clones, over 75% of them singletons. V usage is TRBV18 and J usage is TRBJ1-2, with D possibly TRBD1 on 6 matching bases. This receptor was obtained from a young woman in good health and CMV-seropositive. Sequenced material: PBMCs. The CDR3 spells CASSGQRENYGYTF. The DNA for the CDR3 is TGTGCCAGCTCAGGACAGAGAGAAAACTATGGCTACACCTTC.